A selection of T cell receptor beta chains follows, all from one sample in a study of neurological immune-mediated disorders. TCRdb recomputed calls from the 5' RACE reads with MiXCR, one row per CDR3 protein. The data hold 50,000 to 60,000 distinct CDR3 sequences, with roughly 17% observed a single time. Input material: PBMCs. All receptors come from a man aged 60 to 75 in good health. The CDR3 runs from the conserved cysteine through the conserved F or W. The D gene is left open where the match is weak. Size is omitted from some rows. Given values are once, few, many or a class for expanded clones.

CDR3nt: TGTGCCAGCAGCGAGGACCTCCTCGGGGGTCGAGAGCAGTTCTTC; CDR3aa: CASSEDLLGGREQFF; abundance: medium-sized; d_gene: .; j_gene: TRBJ2-1; v_gene: TRBV9
CDR3nt: TGTGCCAGCAGCTCAACTTCCAGGGAGCAGTACTTC; CDR3aa: CASSSTSREQYF; abundance: many; d_gene: .; j_gene: TRBJ2-7; v_gene: TRBV27
CDR3nt: TGTGCCAGCAGCCGGGTGGGCTACGAGCAGTACTTC; CDR3aa: CASSRVGYEQYF; abundance: few; d_gene: .; j_gene: TRBJ2-7; v_gene: TRBV7-9
CDR3nt: TGCGCCAGCAGCTTTCAGGGTTACGAGCAGTACTTC; CDR3aa: CASSFQGYEQYF; abundance: .; d_gene: .; j_gene: TRBJ2-7; v_gene: TRBV5-1
CDR3nt: TGTGCCAGCTCACCCCGGGACTATCCCTACAATGAGCAGTTCTTC; CDR3aa: CASSPRDYPYNEQFF; abundance: many; d_gene: TRBD2; j_gene: TRBJ2-1; v_gene: TRBV18
CDR3nt: TGTGCCATCAGCTTAACGGGACGTAGGGTCGCAGATACGCAGTATTTT; CDR3aa: CAISLTGRRVADTQYF; abundance: .; d_gene: .; j_gene: TRBJ2-3; v_gene: TRBV7-2
CDR3nt: TGTGCCAGCAGGATTCCGGGACAGGGAGCCTACGAGCAGTACTTC; CDR3aa: CASRIPGQGAYEQYF; abundance: many; d_gene: TRBD1; j_gene: TRBJ2-7; v_gene: TRBV28
CDR3nt: TGCAGTGCTTCCGGAAATACAGGGATAAGGGAGCAGTACTTC; CDR3aa: CSASGNTGIREQYF; abundance: many; d_gene: .; j_gene: TRBJ2-7; v_gene: TRBV20-1
CDR3nt: TGTGCCAGCAGTAGATCCGGGACAGGGGGTTACAATGAGCAGTTCTTC; CDR3aa: CASSRSGTGGYNEQFF; abundance: many; d_gene: TRBD1; j_gene: TRBJ2-1; v_gene: TRBV6-2/TRBV6-3
CDR3nt: TGTGCCAGCAGCGGACGACTAGCGTTGGTCAATGAGCAGTTCTTC; CDR3aa: CASSGRLALVNEQFF; abundance: .; d_gene: TRBD2; j_gene: TRBJ2-1; v_gene: TRBV9
CDR3nt: TGTGCCAGCTCAACCAGACAAGACCGCCTCTACGAGCAGTACTTC; CDR3aa: CASSTRQDRLYEQYF; abundance: many; d_gene: .; j_gene: TRBJ2-7; v_gene: TRBV18
CDR3nt: TGTGCCAGCAGGACTCGTACTCCCTACAATGAGCAGTTCTTC; CDR3aa: CASRTRTPYNEQFF; abundance: many; d_gene: .; j_gene: TRBJ2-1; v_gene: TRBV2
CDR3nt: TGTGCCAGCAGCGTTTCCAGGGTGGGCGGGGAGCTGTTTTTT; CDR3aa: CASSVSRVGGELFF; abundance: .; d_gene: .; j_gene: TRBJ2-2; v_gene: TRBV9
CDR3nt: TGTGCCAGCAGCCGATCAGGGACAGCGAGTTTAGGCGAGCAGTACTTC; CDR3aa: CASSRSGTASLGEQYF; abundance: many; d_gene: TRBD1; j_gene: TRBJ2-7; v_gene: TRBV4-2
CDR3nt: TGTGCCAGCAGCTTATCCAGCGGGAACTCCTACGAGCAGTACTTC; CDR3aa: CASSLSSGNSYEQYF; abundance: many; d_gene: TRBD2; j_gene: TRBJ2-7; v_gene: TRBV7-2
CDR3nt: TGTGCCTCGGCGGGGTTAGAGGGCTACACCTTC; CDR3aa: CASAGLEGYTF; abundance: many; d_gene: .; j_gene: TRBJ1-2; v_gene: TRBV28
CDR3nt: TGCGCCAGCAGCCAAGGTCGGGACGGGGAGAACACTGAAGCTTTCTTT; CDR3aa: CASSQGRDGENTEAFF; abundance: .; d_gene: .; j_gene: TRBJ1-1; v_gene: TRBV4-1
CDR3nt: TGCGCCAGCGAACCAGGGGGCGAAGGTCAGCCCCAGCATTTT; CDR3aa: CASEPGGEGQPQHF; abundance: medium-sized; d_gene: TRBD1; j_gene: TRBJ1-5; v_gene: TRBV5-1
CDR3nt: TGCGCCAGCAGCTCCACGCGGGGAGCAGAGACCCAGTACTTC; CDR3aa: CASSSTRGAETQYF; abundance: many; d_gene: .; j_gene: TRBJ2-5; v_gene: TRBV5-1
CDR3nt: TGTGCCAGCTCCCCAGGACAGGGGAAGGTCAATGAGCAGTTCTTC; CDR3aa: CASSPGQGKVNEQFF; abundance: many; d_gene: TRBD1; j_gene: TRBJ2-1; v_gene: TRBV18
CDR3nt: TGCAGTGCTAGTAGGGCTAGCGGGAGGGATACGCAGTATTTT; CDR3aa: CSASRASGRDTQYF; abundance: many; d_gene: TRBD2; j_gene: TRBJ2-3; v_gene: TRBV20-1
CDR3nt: TGTGCCAGCAGCCCGCAGACTAGCGGGAGGGCCCTCAATGAGCAGTTCTTC; CDR3aa: CASSPQTSGRALNEQFF; abundance: many; d_gene: TRBD2; j_gene: TRBJ2-1; v_gene: TRBV7-3
CDR3nt: TGCAGTGCTAGAGATAGTGACGGAGGCTCCTACGAGCAGTACTTC; CDR3aa: CSARDSDGGSYEQYF; abundance: .; d_gene: .; j_gene: TRBJ2-7; v_gene: TRBV20-1
CDR3nt: TGTGCCAGCAGTTTAGCCCGTCCTTGGGACACTGAAGCTTTCTTT; CDR3aa: CASSLARPWDTEAFF; abundance: few; d_gene: .; j_gene: TRBJ1-1; v_gene: TRBV12-3/TRBV12-4
CDR3nt: TGTGCCAGCAGCCAAGGTCCCTCCGAAGCTTTCTTT; CDR3aa: CASSQGPSEAFF; abundance: many; d_gene: .; j_gene: TRBJ1-1; v_gene: TRBV3-1
CDR3nt: TGTGCCAGCAGTTTATCAGGCTCTGGAAACACCATATATTTT; CDR3aa: CASSLSGSGNTIYF; abundance: many; d_gene: .; j_gene: TRBJ1-3; v_gene: TRBV28
CDR3nt: TGCAGCGTTGTTGGCAGTCAAGAGACCCAGTACTTC; CDR3aa: CSVVGSQETQYF; abundance: many; d_gene: .; j_gene: TRBJ2-5; v_gene: TRBV29-1
CDR3nt: TGTGCCAGCAGCCAACAGGGCTACGAGCAGTACTTC; CDR3aa: CASSQQGYEQYF; abundance: .; d_gene: .; j_gene: TRBJ2-7; v_gene: TRBV7-2
CDR3nt: TGTGCCAGCAGTACGGGACACCTGGAGACCCAGTACTTC; CDR3aa: CASSTGHLETQYF; abundance: .; d_gene: .; j_gene: TRBJ2-5; v_gene: TRBV12-3/TRBV12-4
CDR3nt: TGTGCCAGCAGTTTAAACGTCGATTCCGGGGAGCTGTTTTTT; CDR3aa: CASSLNVDSGELFF; abundance: many; d_gene: .; j_gene: TRBJ2-2; v_gene: TRBV12-3/TRBV12-4
CDR3nt: TGTGCCTGGAAAAACACCGGGGAGCTGTTTTTT; CDR3aa: CAWKNTGELFF; abundance: many; d_gene: .; j_gene: TRBJ2-2; v_gene: TRBV30
CDR3nt: TGTGCCAGCAGTTTTGGCAGTCGAATAAAACAAAGCACAGATACGCAGTATTTT; CDR3aa: CASSFGSRIKQSTDTQYF; abundance: once; d_gene: .; j_gene: TRBJ2-3; v_gene: TRBV12-3/TRBV12-4
CDR3nt: TGTGCCAGCAGCTTAACGGAGGGGGGCTATGGCTACACCTTC; CDR3aa: CASSLTEGGYGYTF; abundance: many; d_gene: .; j_gene: TRBJ1-2; v_gene: TRBV7-3